The 21 T cell receptor beta chains presented below share a single source sample, sequenced in a study of cytomegalovirus exposure and HLA in healthy donors. With 60 Vbeta and 13 Jbeta primers, the PCR was carried out. Sequencing used immunoSEQ multiplex PCR; TCRdb keeps in-frame clones, though not all of them. Among about 150,000 clones listed, roughly 80% were seen once. Sequencing was carried out using PBMCs. The receptors derive from a boy aged 2-9 years in good health and CMV-seronegative.

This rearrangement joins TRBV25-1 to TRBJ2-2; 9 bases align to TRBD1. This CDR3 contains 16 residues. Germline V gives CDR1 MGHDK, CDR2 SYGVNS. With 11 bases clipped from V and 6 bases from J, the junction kept 16 bases outside the gene matches. CDR3 protein: CAVWIRDREGSGELFF. The CDR3 DNA reads as TGTGCCGTATGGATCCGGGACAGGGAAGGGTCCGGGGAGCTGTTTTTT. Full variable domain (missing parts from reference TRBV25-1 and TRBJ2-2): EADIYQTPRYLVIGTGKKITLECSQTMGHDKMYWYQQDPGMELHLIHYSYGVNSTEKGDLSSESTVSRIRTEHFPLTLESARPSHTSQYLCAVWIRDREGSGELFFGEGSRLTVL.

V gene TRBV10-1 combines with J gene TRBJ2-1; TRBD2 matches at 12 bases. This CDR3 is built from 16 residues. Germline values: CDR1 WNHNN, CDR2 SYGVQD (reference sequence). With V trimmed by 3 bases and J by 4 bases, 4 bases remained unmatched. The CDR3 coding sequence is TGCGCCAGCAGTGAACTAGCGGGAGGCTTGTACAATGAGCAGTTCTTC. Amino acid sequence: CASSELAGGLYNEQFF.

This chain joins TRBV7-2 and TRBJ2-7, with 8 bases that match TRBD1. This CDR3 is 17 amino acids long. After removal of 5 bases from V and 0 bases from J, the junction contained 12 bases not matched to a gene. CDR1 and CDR2 (germline): SGHTA, FQGNSA. The CDR3 coding sequence is TGTGCCAGCAGCGCATTTCCCGGGACAGGAGCCTCCTACGAGCAGTACTTC. Translation gives CASSAFPGTGASYEQYF.

The chain carries TRBV7-9 and TRBJ2-5; D is perhaps TRBD2 (5 bases). The CDR3 has 15 amino acids. From germline, CDR1 is SEHNR and CDR2 FQNEAQ (reference sequence). V gave up 5 bases and J gave up 4 bases, with 17 bases separating them. The CDR3 DNA is TGTGCCAGCAGCATCGAAGGGTTTGCGGGAGAGACCCAGTACTTC. Encoded protein: CASSIEGFAGETQYF.

The gene calls are TRBV2 and TRBJ1-2, with a possible D match to TRBD1 (6 bases). Germline V lookup: CDR1 SNHLY, CDR2 FYNNEI. Trimming removed 4 bases from V and 3 bases from J, with 15 bases in between. The CDR3 is made up of 15 amino acids. In DNA, the CDR3 is TGTGCCAGCAGTGGGGGGGGGCGGCGTGACTATGGCTACACCTTC. As protein: CASSGGGRRDYGYTF.

The chain recombines TRBV29-1 with TRBJ2-1; 8 bases map to TRBD2. The CDR3 is made up of 15 amino acids. Germline V gene sequence: CDR1 SQVTM, CDR2 ANQGSEA. V gave up 2 bases and J gave up 8 bases; unmatched junction bases: 11. The CDR3 protein is CSVEPTSGVNDEQFF. CDR3 nucleotide sequence: TGCAGCGTTGAACCCACTAGCGGCGTAAACGATGAGCAGTTCTTC.

This clone was recorded a few times. This chain links TRBV27 with TRBJ2-1; the match to TRBD2 covers 9 bases. With V trimmed by 2 bases and J by 12 bases, 14 bases remained unmatched. CDR3 length: 16 residues. Germline CDR1 MNHEY, CDR2 SMNVEV (reference sequence). The chain's CDR3 is CASSLGPGTSQMGQFF. The DNA of the CDR3 is TGTGCCAGCAGTTTAGGACCCGGGACTAGCCAAATGGGGCAGTTCTTC.

This clone was counted between two and nine times. The rearrangement joins TRBV4-2 to TRBJ2-3, with TRBD2 identical over 7 bases. J lost 6 bases, V lost 1 base, and 4 bases had no gene match. CDR3 length: 14 amino acids. CDR1 LGHNA and CDR2 YNFKEQ come from the germline V gene. CDR3 in DNA: TGTGCCAGCAGCCAAGGGACTAGTAGGGATACGCAGTATTTT. It yields the protein CASSQGTSRDTQYF.

This chain joins TRBV28 and TRBJ2-3, with 9 positions matching TRBD2. The CDR3 sequence is 15 residues long. CDR1 MDHEN and CDR2 SYDVKM come from the germline V gene. Trimming at V came to 10 bases and at J to 6 bases, leaving 14 bases not matched to a gene. The chain's CDR3 is CATQTPASGTDTQYF. The DNA for the CDR3 is TGTGCCACCCAAACCCCGGCTAGCGGGACTGATACGCAGTATTTT.

The genes are TRBV28 and TRBJ1-4; tentative D call: TRBD1 (5 bases). With 6 bases removed from V and 0 bases from J, the gap between germline ends came to 11 bases. The germline V gene encodes CDR1 MDHEN and CDR2 SYDVKM. The CDR3 is made up of 15 amino acids. The CDR3 region is CASSPGGTTNEKLFF. The DNA of the CDR3 is TGTGCCAGCAGCCCCGGGGGAACAACTAATGAAAAACTGTTTTTT.

This clone is a singleton in its sample. This chain connects TRBV28 to TRBJ2-2; 7 nucleotides match TRBD2. Germline V gives CDR1 MDHEN, CDR2 SYDVKM. V dropped 6 bases and J dropped 6; count of bases not matched to a gene: 7. CDR3 length equals 14 residues. The CDR3 nucleotides read TGTGCCAGCAGCGAGGGAGGGGATGCCGGGGAGCTGTTTTTT. It specifies CASSEGGDAGELFF.

The chain employs TRBV7-8 and TRBJ2-5, with TRBD1 matching 7 bases. This CDR3 is built from 16 residues. CDR1 SGHVS and CDR2 FQNEAQ come from the germline V gene. The V segment lost 1 base and the J segment 4 bases; nucleotides outside the gene matches: 9. The CDR3 nucleotides are TGTGCCAGCAGCTTAGAAGGTTCGGGACAGATAGAGACCCAGTACTTC. This encodes CASSLEGSGQIETQYF. Combining the CDR3 with reference TRBV7-8 and TRBJ2-5 gives the whole variable domain GAGVSQSPRYKVAKRGQDVALRCDPISGHVSLFWYQQALGQGPEFLTYFQNEAQLDKSGLPSDRFFAERPEGSVSTLKIQRTQQEDSAVYLCASSLEGSGQIETQYFGPGTRLLVL.

This clone was seen a few times. V and J are TRBV6-5 and TRBJ2-6, with a tentative D call TRBD2 (6 bases). In germline, CDR1 is MNHEY, CDR2 SVGAGI. The CDR3 covers 15 residues. Trimming took off 6 bases at V and 0 bases at J, with 9 bases between the two ends. CDR3 sequence (DNA): TGTGCCAGCAGCCTCGGGAGCTCTGGGGCCAACGTCCTGACTTTC. Translating it yields CASSLGSSGANVLTF.

This chain links TRBV19 with TRBJ1-1; 7 bases are a match to TRBD1. Unmatched junction bases numbered 9, after V lost 4 bases and J lost 4 bases. The germline V gene encodes CDR1 LNHDA and CDR2 SQIVND (reference sequence). The CDR3 is made up of 15 amino acids. CDR3 sequence: CASSTTSAGGTEAFF. The CDR3 nucleotides read TGTGCCAGTAGTACCACTTCGGCAGGGGGCACTGAAGCTTTCTTT.

The CDR3 nucleotides read TGTGCCAGCAGCTGGACAGGGAGCGAGCAGTACTTC. It yields the protein CASSWTGSEQYF. The chain carries TRBV28 and TRBJ2-7, with 8 bases fitting TRBD1. The V gene's germline CDR1 is MDHEN and CDR2 SYDVKM. The J segment lost 6 bases and the V segment lost 6 bases, leaving 4 bases of the junction unmatched. The CDR3 has 12 residues.

DNA of the CDR3: TGTGCCAGCAGTCCCACTGGACTGAATGGCTACACCTTC. This translates into CASSPTGLNGYTF. V is TRBV27 and J is TRBJ1-2, with D unresolved. The V gene lost 5 bases and the J gene lost 6 bases, with 13 bases spanning the gap. Germline assignment: CDR1 MNHEY and CDR2 SMNVEV (reference sequence). The CDR3 consists of 13 residues.

V is TRBV28 and J is TRBJ1-2; 7 bases agree with TRBD1. Germline V gene data show CDR1 as MDHEN and CDR2 as SYDVKM. J lost 6 bases, V lost 6 bases, and 1 base had no gene match. The CDR3 runs to 11 residues. The CDR3 is CASSRGNGYTF. The DNA of the CDR3 is TGTGCCAGCAGCAGGGGGAATGGCTACACCTTC.

The rearrangement joins TRBV2 to TRBJ2-3, with a tentative D call TRBD2 (6 bases). Trimming removed 8 bases from V and 2 bases from J, with 14 bases in between. Germline CDR1 reads SNHLY; CDR2 reads FYNNEI. This CDR3 contains 14 residues. The chain's CDR3 is CASCIAVYTDTQYF. CDR3 DNA sequence: TGTGCCAGCTGTATAGCGGTTTACACAGATACGCAGTATTTT.

The J gene is TRBJ2-1, the V gene TRBV4-2; TRBD2 agrees at 9 bases. The CDR3 runs 16 residues. CDR1 is LGHNA and CDR2 is YNFKEQ in the germline V gene. With 0 bases clipped from V and 5 bases from J, the junction kept 5 bases outside the gene matches. The CDR3 loop reads CASSQDVGGGDNEQFF. CDR3 bases: TGTGCCAGCAGCCAAGATGTGGGCGGGGGGGACAATGAGCAGTTCTTC.

The count of this clone is one. The chain carries TRBV7-9 and TRBJ2-3; 8 bases line up with TRBD1. Germline V lookup: CDR1 SEHNR, CDR2 FQNEAQ (reference sequence). V lost 6 bases, J lost 3 bases, and 5 bases stayed unmatched. This CDR3 comprises 14 residues. The CDR3 coding sequence is TGTGCCAGCAGTTATACAGGGGGTACAGATACGCAGTATTTT. As protein: CASSYTGGTDTQYF.

CDR3 region: CASSQGQNSGTYEQYF. CDR3 bases: TGTGCCAGCAGCCAAGGGCAAAATAGCGGGACCTACGAGCAGTACTTC. The rearrangement uses TRBV4-2 and TRBJ2-7, with 8 nucleotides matching TRBD2. Per the germline V gene, CDR1 is LGHNA and CDR2 is YNFKEQ. This CDR3 region has 16 residues. After removal of 1 base from V and 2 bases from J, the junction contained 7 bases not matched to a gene.